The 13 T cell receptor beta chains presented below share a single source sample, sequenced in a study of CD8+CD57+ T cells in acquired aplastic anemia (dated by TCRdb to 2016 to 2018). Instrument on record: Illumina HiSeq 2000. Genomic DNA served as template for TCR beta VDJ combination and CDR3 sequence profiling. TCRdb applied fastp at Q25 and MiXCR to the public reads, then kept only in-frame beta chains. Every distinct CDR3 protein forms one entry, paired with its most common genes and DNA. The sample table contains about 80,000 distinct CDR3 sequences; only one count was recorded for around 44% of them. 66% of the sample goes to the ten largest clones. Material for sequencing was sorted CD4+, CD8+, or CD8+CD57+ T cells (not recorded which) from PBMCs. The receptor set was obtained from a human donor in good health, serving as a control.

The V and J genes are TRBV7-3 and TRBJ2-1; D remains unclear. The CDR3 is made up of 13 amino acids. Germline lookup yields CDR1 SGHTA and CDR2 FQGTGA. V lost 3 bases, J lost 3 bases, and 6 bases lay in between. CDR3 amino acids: CASSLSDYNEQFF. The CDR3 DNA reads TGTGCCAGCAGCTTGAGCGACTACAATGAGCAGTTCTTC. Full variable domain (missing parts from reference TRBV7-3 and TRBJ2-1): GAGVSQTPSNKVTEKGKYVELRCDPISGHTALYWYRQSLGQGPEFLIYFQGTGAADDSGLPNDRFFAVRPEGSVSTLKIQRTERGDSAVYLCASSLSDYNEQFFGPGTRLTVL.

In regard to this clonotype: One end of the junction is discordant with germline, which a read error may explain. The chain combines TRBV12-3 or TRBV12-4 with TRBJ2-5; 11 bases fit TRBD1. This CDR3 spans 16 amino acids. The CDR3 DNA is TGTGCCAGCAGTTTTGGGAAGGGACAGGGGGAAGAGACCCAGCACTTC. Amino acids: CASSFGKGQGEETQHF.

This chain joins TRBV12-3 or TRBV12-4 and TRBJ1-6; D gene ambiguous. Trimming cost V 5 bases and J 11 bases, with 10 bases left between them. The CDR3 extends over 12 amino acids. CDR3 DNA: TGTGCCAGCAGTCCTGCCGTTACACCCCTCCACTTT. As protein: CASSPAVTPLHF.

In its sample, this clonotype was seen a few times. This chain's CDR3 is CAWSFRGGPYEQYF. The CDR3 coding sequence is TGTGCCTGGAGTTTCCGCGGGGGCCCTTACGAGCAGTACTTC. The rearrangement uses TRBV30 and TRBJ2-7, with a possible D match to TRBD2 (7 bases). V lost 2 bases and J 4 bases, leaving 15 bases between the germline ends. The germline gives CDR1 GTSNPN, CDR2 SVGIG (reference sequence). CDR3 size: 14 residues.

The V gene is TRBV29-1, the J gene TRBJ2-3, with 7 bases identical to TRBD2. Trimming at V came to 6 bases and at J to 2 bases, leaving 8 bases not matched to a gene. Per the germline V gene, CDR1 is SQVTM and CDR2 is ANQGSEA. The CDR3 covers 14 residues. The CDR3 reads CSVGSGAYTDTQYF. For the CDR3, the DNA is TGCAGCGTGGGAAGCGGGGCTTACACAGATACGCAGTATTTT.

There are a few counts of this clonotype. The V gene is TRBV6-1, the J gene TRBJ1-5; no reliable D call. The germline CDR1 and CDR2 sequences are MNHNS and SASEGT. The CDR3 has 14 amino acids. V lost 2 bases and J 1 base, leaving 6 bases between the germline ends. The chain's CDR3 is CASSERLSNQPQHF. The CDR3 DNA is TGTGCCAGCAGTGAAAGGTTGAGCAATCAGCCCCAGCATTTT.

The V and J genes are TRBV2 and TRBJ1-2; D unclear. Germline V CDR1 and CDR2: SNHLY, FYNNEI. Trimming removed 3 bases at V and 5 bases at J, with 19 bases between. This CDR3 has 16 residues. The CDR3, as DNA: TGTGCCAGCAGTGAGGAAGGGCTATATCGGCCGTATGGCTACACCTTC. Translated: CASSEEGLYRPYGYTF. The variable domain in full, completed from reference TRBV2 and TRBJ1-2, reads EPEVTQTPSHQVTQMGQEVILRCVPISNHLYFYWYRQILGQKVEFLVSFYNNEISEKSEIFDDQFSVERPDGSNFTLKIRSTKLEDSAMYFCASSEEGLYRPYGYTFGSGTRLTVV.

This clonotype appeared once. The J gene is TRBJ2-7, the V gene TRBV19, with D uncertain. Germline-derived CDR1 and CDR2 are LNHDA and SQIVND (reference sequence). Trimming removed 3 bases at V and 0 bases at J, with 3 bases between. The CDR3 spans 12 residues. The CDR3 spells CASSMNSYEQYF. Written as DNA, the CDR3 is TGTGCCAGTAGTATGAACTCCTACGAGCAGTACTTC.

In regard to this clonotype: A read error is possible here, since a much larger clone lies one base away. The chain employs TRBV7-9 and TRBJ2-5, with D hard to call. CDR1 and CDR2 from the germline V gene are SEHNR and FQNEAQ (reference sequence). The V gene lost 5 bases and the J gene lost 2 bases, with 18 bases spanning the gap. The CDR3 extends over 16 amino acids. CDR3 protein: CASSAGDGPDQETQYF. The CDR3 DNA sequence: TGTGCCAGCAGCGCCGGCGACGGACCGGATCAAGAGACCCAGTACTTC.

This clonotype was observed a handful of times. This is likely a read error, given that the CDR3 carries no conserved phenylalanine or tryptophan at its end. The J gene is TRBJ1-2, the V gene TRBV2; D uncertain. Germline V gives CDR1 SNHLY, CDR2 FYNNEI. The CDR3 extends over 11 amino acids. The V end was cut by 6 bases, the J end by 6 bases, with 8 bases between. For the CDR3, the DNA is TGTGCCAGCAGCCTGGCGGATGGCTACACCCTC. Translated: CASSLADGYTL.

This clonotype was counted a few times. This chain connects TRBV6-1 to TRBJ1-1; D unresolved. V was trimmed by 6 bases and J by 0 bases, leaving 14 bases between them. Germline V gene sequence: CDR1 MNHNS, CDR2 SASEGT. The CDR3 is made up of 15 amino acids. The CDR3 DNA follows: TGTGCCAGCAGCCCCGAGGAGCTCATGAACACTGAAGCTTTCTTT. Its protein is CASSPEELMNTEAFF.

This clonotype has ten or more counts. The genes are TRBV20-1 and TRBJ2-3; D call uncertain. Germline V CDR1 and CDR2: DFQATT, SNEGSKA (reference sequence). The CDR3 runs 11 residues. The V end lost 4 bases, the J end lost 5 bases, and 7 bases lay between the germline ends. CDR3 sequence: CSAKLGDTQYF. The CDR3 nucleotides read TGCAGTGCTAAGCTGGGAGATACGCAGTATTTT.

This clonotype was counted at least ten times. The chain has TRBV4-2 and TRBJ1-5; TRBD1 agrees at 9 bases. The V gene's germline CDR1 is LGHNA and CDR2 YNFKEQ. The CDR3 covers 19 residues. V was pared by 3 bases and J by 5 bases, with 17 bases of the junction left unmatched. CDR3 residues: CASSQAGQGLGLGYQPQHF. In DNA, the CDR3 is TGTGCCAGCAGCCAGGCGGGACAGGGTTTGGGTTTAGGGTATCAGCCCCAGCATTTT.